The 31 T cell receptor beta chains listed next were all sequenced from one sample in a study of shared clonotypes between healthy human individuals. Measured with immunoSEQ multiplex PCR; TCRdb has only the in-frame clones, and not every one. The sample carries hundreds of thousands of clones, approximately 90% recorded once. Terminally differentiated effector memory CD45RA+ cells were excluded by CCR7 positive selection of CD45RO-negative cells. Source material: naive CD8+ T cells sorted from blood. Source of these receptors: a man aged 30 to 45 in good health.

Remarks on this clone: This sample includes further DNA sequences coding for the same CDR3. The V call is TRBV27, the J call TRBJ2-7; the D gene is possibly TRBD2 (5 bases). Germline V gene lookup returns CDR1 MNHEY and CDR2 SMNVEV (reference sequence). Trimming pared 3 bases from V and 3 bases from J, leaving 9 bases between. The CDR3 sequence is 13 residues long. The CDR3: CASSFVGGYEQYF. The CDR3 bases are TGTGCCAGCAGTTTCGTCGGAGGCTACGAGCAGTACTTC.

The chain joins TRBV7-8 to TRBJ2-7; the match to TRBD2 covers 8 bases. The CDR3 has 16 amino acids. Germline CDR1 is SGHVS and CDR2 is FQNEAQ. The ends lost 5 bases at V and 2 bases at J; junction bases unmatched: 11. CDR3 residues: CASSIRLANEPYEQYF. CDR3 in DNA: TGTGCCAGCAGCATCCGACTAGCGAATGAACCCTACGAGCAGTACTTC.

Details on this clone: Distinct nucleotide sequences in the sample also encode this CDR3. The gene calls are TRBV4-1 and TRBJ2-6; no clear D gene. The CDR3 extends over 14 amino acids. Trimming shortened V by 1 base and J by 4 bases, and 5 bases separated the two germline ends. From germline, CDR1 is MGHRA and CDR2 YSYEKL. The DNA of the CDR3 is TGCGCCAGCAGCCAAGTTTCAGGGGCCAACGTCCTGACTTTC. The encoded protein is CASSQVSGANVLTF.

This clone was detected a few times. The rearrangement joins TRBV7-6 to TRBJ1-5, with D unclear. The CDR3 is 14 amino acids. Germline V gene sequence: CDR1 SGHVS, CDR2 FNYEAQ. V was clipped by 0 bases and J by 5 bases, with 8 bases between them. The CDR3 here is CASSLAGRHQPQHF. The CDR3 bases are TGTGCCAGCAGCTTAGCGGGGAGGCATCAGCCCCAGCATTTT.

This sequence joins TRBV7-9 and TRBJ2-2; D uncertain. CDR1 is SEHNR, CDR2 FQNEAQ, per germline (reference sequence). The V end lost 3 bases, the J end lost 0 bases, and 14 bases lay between the germline ends. This CDR3 has 17 residues. This chain's CDR3 is CASSFNVFVPNTGELFF. The DNA for the CDR3 is TGTGCCAGCAGCTTTAACGTCTTCGTTCCGAACACCGGGGAGCTGTTTTTT.

This chain connects TRBV27 to TRBJ1-5; D perhaps matches TRBD1 (5 bases). CDR3 length equals 13 residues. Germline values: CDR1 MNHEY, CDR2 SMNVEV (reference sequence). The germline V and J ends were trimmed by 2 bases and 7 bases, with 9 bases remaining between them. In DNA, the CDR3 is TGTGCCAGCAGTTTAATAGGGGAACAGCCCCAGCATTTT. This gives the protein CASSLIGEQPQHF.

The V call is TRBV6-5, the J call TRBJ2-7, with 8 bases matching TRBD1. The J segment lost 7 bases and the V segment lost 5 bases, leaving 13 bases of the junction unmatched. There are 15 residues in the CDR3. The germline V gene encodes CDR1 MNHEY and CDR2 SVGAGI. The CDR3 sequence: CASSPDRVSGWEQYF. The CDR3 DNA sequence: TGTGCCAGCAGTCCGGACAGGGTCAGTGGGTGGGAGCAGTACTTC.

The V and J genes are TRBV15 and TRBJ1-1; 7 nucleotides align to TRBD1. The germline gives CDR1 LNHNV, CDR2 YYDKDF (reference sequence). The CDR3 has 15 amino acids. With 0 bases clipped from V and 4 bases from J, the junction kept 5 bases outside the gene matches. CDR3 nucleotides: TGTGCCACCAGCAGAGACAGGGGGTCGCGCACTGAAGCTTTCTTT. Residues: CATSRDRGSRTEAFF.

The J gene is TRBJ2-3, the V gene TRBV4-3, with D tentatively TRBD2 (6 bases). The CDR3 sequence is 18 residues long. V was pared by 0 bases and J by 2 bases, with 18 bases between. The germline V gene encodes CDR1 LGHNA and CDR2 YSLEER. DNA of the CDR3: TGCGCCAGCAGCCAAGATCGTAATCTAGCGTCTCTCACAGATACGCAGTATTTT. Amino acid sequence: CASSQDRNLASLTDTQYF.

This chain links TRBV21-1 with TRBJ1-2; TRBD1 reflects the table's D call only, with no check against the DNA. TRBV21-1 represents a pseudogene. The CDR3 runs to 12 residues. The chain's CDR3 is CASRRGDRSNTF. The CDR3, as DNA: TGTGCCAGCAGAAGGGGGGACAGGAGCAACACCTTC.

The rearrangement links TRBV29-1 to TRBJ2-7; D is unresolved. CDR1 SQVTM and CDR2 ANQGSEA come from the germline V gene. The V and J ends lost 5 bases and 0 bases respectively, with 11 bases between them. The CDR3 contains 13 residues. The CDR3 nucleotides are TGCAGCGTTTCTGAGGATGTCTCCTACGAGCAGTACTTC. It is translated as CSVSEDVSYEQYF.

V gene TRBV5-5 combines with J gene TRBJ1-3, with D possibly TRBD1 on 6 matching bases. The CDR3 has 15 amino acids. Germline loops: CDR1 SGHKS, CDR2 YYEKEE (reference sequence). The V end lost 2 bases, the J end lost 0 bases, and 9 bases lay between the germline ends. The CDR3 DNA follows: TGTGCCAGCAGCTTTGGGGGCCGCTCTGGAAACACCATATATTTT. It is translated as CASSFGGRSGNTIYF.

The V and J genes are TRBV11-2 and TRBJ1-6; a weak D match, TRBD1 (5 bases). The CDR3 is made up of 13 amino acids. V gave up 5 bases and J gave up 11 bases, with 13 bases separating them. Germline V gene lookup returns CDR1 SGHAT and CDR2 FQNNGV. CDR3 nucleotide sequence: TGTGCCAGCAGCCCCGAGGGAGGGGCACCCCTCCACTTT. It codes for CASSPEGGAPLHF.

The V call is TRBV18, the J call TRBJ2-7, with D perhaps TRBD1 (6 bases). The CDR3 has 16 amino acids. CDR1 and CDR2 (germline): KGHSH, LQKENI. Trimming left V 3 bases short and J 3 bases short, with 18 bases between. The CDR3 DNA is TGTGCCAGCTCACCGGAATACAGGGCTTTGCGCTACGAGCAGTACTTC. It translates to CASSPEYRALRYEQYF. Variable domain in full (rest from reference TRBV18 and TRBJ2-7): NAGVMQNPRHLVRRRGQEARLRCSPMKGHSHVYWYRQLPEEGLKFMVYLQKENIIDESGMPKERFSAEFPKEGPSILRIQQVVRGDSAAYFCASSPEYRALRYEQYFGPGTRLTVT.

The chain couples TRBV19 to TRBJ2-7; 7 bases are a match to TRBD2. The length of the CDR3 is 15 residues. V lost 3 bases and J lost 3; bases outside the gene matches: 8. Germline assignment: CDR1 LNHDA and CDR2 SQIVND (reference sequence). The CDR3 reads CASSMAGVSYYEQYF. CDR3 sequence (DNA): TGTGCCAGTAGTATGGCGGGAGTCTCGTACTACGAGCAGTACTTC. Full variable domain (remainder filled in from reference TRBV19 and TRBJ2-7): DGGITQSPKYLFRKEGQNVTLSCEQNLNHDAMYWYRQDPGQGLRLIYYSQIVNDFQKGDIAEGYSVSREKKESFPLTVTSAQKNPTAFYLCASSMAGVSYYEQYFGPGTRLTVT.

This clone was counted once. The identical CDR3 is also encoded by other nucleotide sequences in the sample. The chain employs TRBV11-2 and TRBJ2-3; D unclear. The CDR3 covers 11 residues. Germline CDR1 SGHAT, CDR2 FQNNGV. With 1 base removed from V and 6 bases from J, the gap between germline ends came to 2 bases. This CDR3 reads CASSLVDTQYF. CDR3 DNA sequence: TGTGCCAGCAGCTTAGTCGATACGCAGTATTTT.

This chain connects TRBV10-3 to TRBJ2-3; TRBD1 might be the D (6 bases). Trimming removed 10 bases from V and 7 bases from J, with 15 bases in between. CDR1 is ENHRY, CDR2 SYGVKD, per germline. The CDR3 loop spans 12 amino acids. CDR3 loop: CANRDIYYTQYF. CDR3 in DNA: TGTGCCAATCGGGACATTTACTATACGCAGTATTTT.

This chain connects TRBV4-3 to TRBJ2-5; D unresolved. Trimming cost V 1 base and J 2 bases, with 11 bases left between them. Germline CDR1 reads LGHNA; CDR2 reads YSLEER. This CDR3 is 15 amino acids long. The CDR3 region has the DNA TGCGCCAGCAGCCAAGGTAACGGTGATCAAGAGACCCAGTACTTC. Amino acid sequence: CASSQGNGDQETQYF.

The chain has TRBV6-5 and TRBJ2-2; D is possibly TRBD1 or TRBD2 (5 bases each). The V end lost 0 bases, the J end lost 6 bases, and 8 bases lay between the germline ends. The CDR3 has 14 amino acids. Per germline, CDR1 MNHEY and CDR2 SVGAGI. The CDR3 loop is CASSYSPGPGELFF. The CDR3 DNA is TGTGCCAGCAGTTACTCCCCGGGGCCCGGGGAGCTGTTTTTT.

The chain couples TRBV6-1 to TRBJ2-7; 7 bases align to TRBD1. V gave up 6 bases and J gave up 5 bases; unmatched junction bases: 7. The germline V gene encodes CDR1 MNHNS and CDR2 SASEGT. The CDR3 is 13 amino acids. The CDR3 is CASSLGQANEQYF. The CDR3 DNA reads TGTGCCAGCAGCCTCGGACAGGCCAACGAGCAGTACTTC.

This rearrangement joins TRBV7-9 to TRBJ2-5, with 7 bases aligning to TRBD1. J gave up 3 bases and V 11 bases, and 21 bases lay outside the gene matches. The CDR3 runs 17 residues. Germline V gene data show CDR1 as SEHNR and CDR2 as FQNEAQ (reference sequence). CDR3 region: CAHAPHPTGLTKETQYF. CDR3 nucleotide sequence: TGTGCCCACGCCCCCCACCCGACAGGGCTAACCAAAGAGACCCAGTACTTC. Complete variable domain (other parts from reference TRBV7-9 and TRBJ2-5): DTGVSQNPRHKITKRGQNVTFRCDPISEHNRLYWYRQTLGQGPEFLTYFQNEAQLEKSRLLSDRFSAERPKGSFSTLEIQRTEQGDSAMYLCAHAPHPTGLTKETQYFGPGTRLLVL.

This chain links TRBV28 with TRBJ2-3; no reliable D call. CDR3 length: 12 residues. In germline, CDR1 is MDHEN, CDR2 SYDVKM. V lost 6 bases, J lost 2 bases, and 6 bases lay in between. CDR3 nucleotides: TGTGCCAGCAGCTCTTACACAGATACGCAGTATTTT. Translated, it gives CASSSYTDTQYF.

The chain uses TRBV27 and TRBJ1-5; D ambiguous. This CDR3 contains 12 residues. Germline V gene lookup returns CDR1 MNHEY and CDR2 SMNVEV (reference sequence). Trimming pared 2 bases from V and 7 bases from J, leaving 6 bases between. CDR3 sequence reads: CASSLPGQPQHF. CDR3 coding DNA: TGTGCCAGCAGTTTACCGGGCCAGCCCCAGCATTTT.

The chain combines TRBV18 with TRBJ2-3; D gene unclear. The V end lost 3 bases, the J end lost 0 bases, and 4 bases lay between the germline ends. The germline V gene has CDR1 KGHSH and CDR2 LQKENI. The CDR3 is made up of 13 amino acids. This CDR3 is CASSPPSTDTQYF. CDR3 DNA: TGTGCCAGCTCACCTCCTAGCACAGATACGCAGTATTTT.

The genes are TRBV15 and TRBJ1-2, with 7 bases aligning to TRBD1. The CDR3 has 16 amino acids. Germline CDR1 reads LNHNV; CDR2 reads YYDKDF (reference sequence). V was clipped by 0 bases and J by 4 bases; unmatched bases: 8. Written as DNA, the CDR3 is TGTGCCACCAGCAGAGATCGACGGACAGGCCCCTATGGCTACACCTTC. Residues: CATSRDRRTGPYGYTF. The entire variable domain, with the rest obtained from reference TRBV15 and TRBJ1-2, is as follows: DAMVIQNPRYQVTQFGKPVTLSCSQTLNHNVMYWYQQKSSQAPKLLFHYYDKDFNNEADTPDNFQSRRPNTSFCFLDIRSPGLGDTAMYLCATSRDRRTGPYGYTFGSGTRLTVV.

The CDR3 is CASSSQGFYEQYF. DNA of the CDR3: TGTGCCAGCAGTTCGCAGGGATTCTACGAGCAGTACTTC. The genes are TRBV6-6 and TRBJ2-7; maybe TRBD1 (5 bases). The length of the CDR3 is 13 residues. The ends were cut back, 4 bases at V and 3 bases at J, with 10 bases in the middle. CDR1 is MNHNY, CDR2 SVGAGI, per germline (reference sequence).

The chain is built from TRBV6-6 and TRBJ1-2, with D possibly being TRBD1 (5 bases). The CDR3 contains 11 residues. The V end lost 9 bases, the J end lost 3 bases, and 8 bases lay between the germline ends. Germline V gives CDR1 MNHNY, CDR2 SVGAGI (reference sequence). The DNA of the CDR3 is TGTGCCAGTCGGGGGGACTATGGCTACACCTTC. This codes for CASRGDYGYTF.

The chain is built from TRBV10-2 and TRBJ2-1, with 12 bases matching TRBD2. This CDR3 has 15 amino acids. Germline V gives CDR1 WSHSY, CDR2 SAAADI. The V and J ends lost 5 bases and 8 bases, in that order; junction bases with no gene match: 7. The CDR3: CASSLKTSGSHEQFF. In DNA, the CDR3 is TGCGCCAGCAGTCTTAAGACTAGCGGGAGCCATGAGCAGTTCTTC.

The rearrangement links TRBV6-6 to TRBJ2-3; D gene unclear. The CDR3 sequence is 12 residues long. Trimming removed 6 bases from V and 6 bases from J, with 10 bases in between. In germline, CDR1 is MNHNY, CDR2 SVGAGI (reference sequence). The CDR3 loop is CASRDLGDTQYF. The CDR3 region has the DNA TGTGCCAGCAGGGACCTTGGGGATACGCAGTATTTT.

The CDR3 region is CASSHTRTGSETQYF. The CDR3 region has the DNA TGTGCCAGCAGCCACACCCGGACAGGTTCTGAGACCCAGTACTTC. This rearrangement joins TRBV9 to TRBJ2-5, with 7 bases matching TRBD1. This CDR3 has 15 residues. Trimming at V came to 4 bases and at J to 5 bases, leaving 11 bases not matched to a gene. Germline CDR1 reads SGDLS; CDR2 reads YYNGEE.

Details on this clone: This CDR3 is also generated by other DNA sequences in the sample. This chain links TRBV5-4 with TRBJ2-7; no clear D gene. CDR1 and CDR2 from the germline V gene are SGHNT and YYREEE (reference sequence). Trimming shortened V by 0 bases and J by 2 bases, and 3 bases separated the two germline ends. The CDR3 covers 12 residues. For the CDR3, the DNA is TGTGCCAGCAGCTTGGGTACCTACGAGCAGTACTTC. It specifies CASSLGTYEQYF.